This T cell receptor (beta chain) derives from a study of spatial heterogeneity in lung cancer. Across the study: Each time, sequencing found more beta-chain sequences than alpha-chain sequences. Study findings and constraints: At tumor resection, ubiquitous expanded TCRs were detected in blood more often than later.

This clonotype was counted many times. What it binds is not known. Described time point: sample taken at primary tumor resection. In each case, whole RNA from tumor, nontumor lung or frozen PBMC was sequenced unsorted. A distinct unique molecular identifier was carried by each TCR cDNA molecule. MiXCR, run by TCRdb on the 5' RACE reads, gives a single entry per CDR3 protein. In the table there are 36,000 or so distinct CDR3 sequences, around 5.5% of which are singletons. This CDR3 is built from 14 residues. V gave up 4 bases and J gave up 4 bases; unmatched junction bases: 4. The sequencing here drew on PBMCs, taken at surgery. The clonotype comes from a female donor with early-stage non-small cell lung cancer. V and J are TRBV12-3 or TRBV12-4 and TRBJ1-5; 7 bases match TRBD1. The CDR3 region has the DNA TGTGCCAGCAGTTGGACAGGCTATAATCAGCCCCAGCATTTT. It encodes CASSWTGYNQPQHF.